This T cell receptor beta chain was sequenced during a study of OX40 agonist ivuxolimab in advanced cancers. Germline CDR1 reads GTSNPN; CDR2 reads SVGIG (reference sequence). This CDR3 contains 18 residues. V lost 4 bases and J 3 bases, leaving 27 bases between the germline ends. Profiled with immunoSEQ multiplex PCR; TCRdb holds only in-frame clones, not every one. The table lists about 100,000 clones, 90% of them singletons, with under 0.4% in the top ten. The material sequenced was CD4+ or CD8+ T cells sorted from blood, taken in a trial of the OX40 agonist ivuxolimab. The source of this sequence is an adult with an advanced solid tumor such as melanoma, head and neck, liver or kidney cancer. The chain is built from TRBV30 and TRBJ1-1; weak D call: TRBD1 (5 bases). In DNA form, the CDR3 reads TGTGCCTGGAAAATCCTTAGACCGCCCAGGGAGGAAGACACTGAAGCTTTCTTT. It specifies CAWKILRPPREEDTEAFF.